This T cell receptor (beta chain) was identified during a study of blood T cells in healthy people across ages. Overall study: T cells yielded about one barcoded beta molecule per two cells through template switching.

Comments on this clonotype: The target antigen is unknown. The junction departs from the called germline gene at one end, perhaps through a read error.

Findings and caveats of the study: Unknown CMV status may confound age-related changes in expanded clones.

Combining a sample-barcoded 5' primer with a J-beta primer mix, a second PCR ran for roughly 7 to 11 cycles. TCRdb analysed the 5' RACE reads with MiXCR anew, one entry per CDR3 protein. The sample has 1.5 million to 2 million distinct CDR3 sequences; roughly 27% are singletons. Germline lookup yields CDR1 SEHNR and CDR2 FQNEAQ (reference sequence). The CDR3 is 16 amino acids. The source of this sequence is a woman in her twenties or thirties in good health. This chain joins TRBV7-9 and TRBJ1-2; weak D call: TRBD1 (5 bases). The sample comprised blood. The CDR3: CAGSLDRTGSAYGYTF. The CDR3 nucleotides read TGTGCCGGCAGCTTAGATCGTACAGGCTCTGCTTATGGCTACACCTTC.